What follows describes a single TCR beta chain. It has no known antigen specificity. No quality values exist for individual bases; no much larger clone is one base distant. Library creation used the immunoSEQ multiplex PCR assay. For the multiplex PCR, a mixture combining 60 forward primers for TCR Vbeta segments and 13 reverse primers for TCR Jbeta segments was used. Amplification of the CDR3 region of rearranged TCR beta genes was performed with a multiplex PCR assay on genomic DNA. On the Illumina HiSeq System, the amplified TCR beta libraries were sequenced as 87-base-pair reads. In the paper's pipeline: A later analysis tallied 80 million to 95 million unique TCR beta chains across the 640 or so repertoires, and about 12 million of those chains were shared by two or more donors. Raw reads were error-corrected and collapsed into unique sequences by a nearest-neighbor algorithm in which closely related sequences were merged to remove PCR and sequencing errors. CDR3 sequences were aligned to IMGT reference sequences to assign V, D and J gene segments. For a sequence to be retained, at least a six-nucleotide match to both a V gene segment and a J gene segment was required. A rearrangement was called productive if the CDR3 had no stop codons and remained in frame with V and J, and every other rearrangement was called non-productive. Following IMGT convention, CDR3 was defined as the stretch from the second conserved V-encoded cysteine to the conserved J-encoded phenylalanine. Sequences without an unambiguous match to a single V gene segment were excluded from the earlier analysis of a few hundred of the donors. An earlier analysis of approximately 590 of the donors classified V segments as functional when productive rearrangements were above 56.7% and as segregating when the standard deviation between donors was above 5%. A statistical classification framework was built for diagnosing cytomegalovirus status from the catalog of TCR beta chain sequences. V and J gene assignment, in a later analysis, came from comparing TCR nucleotide sequences with IMGT/GENE-DB human TR gene sequences. In a later analysis, CDR3 sequences and most-parsimonious VDJ recombination scenarios were assigned using the TCRdist pipeline. A later analysis defined each TCR beta chain by its CDR3 amino acid sequence plus V-gene family, and excluded reads lacking a unique V-gene family. To address suspected cross-contamination and a sequencing artifact, a later analysis removed around 590 highly shared, low-generation-probability nucleotide sequences. In a later analysis, a clonal expansion index was calculated for each public chain from normalized within-repertoire ranks of inferred template counts. In a later analysis, generation probabilities were computed using a VDJ recombination model fitted to out-of-frame rearrangements, and the results were checked against IGoR. A later analysis scored TCR-TCR, TCR-HLA and TCR-CMV co-occurrence with hypergeometric tests, applying a repertoire-size bias correction to TCR pairs. In a later analysis, false discovery rates were estimated by permuting HLA or CMV assignments 20 times. In a later analysis, co-occurring TCRs were grouped with DBSCAN, and TCRdist sequence similarity was added when clustering was performed within HLA-allele-positive subsets. Repertoires with fewer than 30,000 or more than 120,000 public chains, plus five repertoires with anomalous nucleotide sharing, were excluded from co-occurrence clustering. As stored in TCRdb, this immuneACCESS dataset retains in-frame rearrangements with V and J assigned. A fraction of the clones does not appear; measured against another copy, unresolved V genes explain less than half of the discrepancy, and the remainder lacks a known reason. The V and J calls and clone size come from that table; D and trimming were worked out from the DNA. In all, the sample holds 150,000 to 200,000 clones, and approximately 78% of those were seen once. Around 9.1% of the sample belongs to the ten largest clones.

The cohort was made up of approximately 670 healthy bone marrow donors. Cohort members were all nominally healthy when sampled, although unrecorded immune exposures were likely present. The donor was CMV seropositive and was included in the group of 250 to 300 seropositive cohort members. A peripheral blood sample was collected from each donor, and TCR beta sequencing was performed on peripheral blood mononuclear cells. Genomic DNA was extracted from the blood cell samples with the Qiagen DNeasy Blood Extraction Kit. This record belongs to a study of cytomegalovirus exposure and HLA in healthy donors (dated by TCRdb to the late 2010s). The study in broad terms: In an earlier analysis of approximately 640 of the donors, under 300 Gb of sequence data and just under 120 million unique TCR beta sequences from 180 million or so T cells were reported. In a later analysis, previously published TCR beta repertoires from several hundred donors were re-analyzed and high-resolution HLA genotyping was added so that TCR occurrence patterns could be studied. Approximately 300 gigabases of sequencing data and tens of millions of unique TCR sequences made up an early release that covered roughly 670 HLA-typed donors. About five DR-DQ haplotypes were handled as single units for association and clustering because linkage in the cohort was strong. The study was designed to test whether signatures of past pathogen exposure could be identified by cataloging public T cell receptors. The number of donors typed differed by locus, with roughly 620-640 for A, B, C, DRB1 and DQB1, more than 500 for DQA1, 600 to 610 for DPA1, and approximately 470 for DPB1. In an earlier analysis of about 590 of the donors, high-throughput TCR beta sequencing was used to judge whether each TCR beta V gene segment behaved as functional or pseudogenic. To predict cytomegalovirus infection status, the study brought together high-throughput TCR immunosequencing, statistical association of individual TCRs with disease status, and machine learning. Among the 398 genotyped donors, more than 70% belonged to the genetic ancestry cluster associated with self-reported Caucasian donors. In addition to the first cohort of around 670 subjects, a separate validation cohort of approximately 110 different subjects was used. All discovery cohort repertoires had been generated on a single sequencing platform. In a later genetic analysis, genome-wide SNP genotypes for about 65% of the 666 donors were used, and that subset was treated as a discovery cohort. Class I and class II HLA loci were covered by the typing at four-digit resolution. The study used immunosequencing to profile the T cell repertoires of 600 to 850 subjects and linked those repertoires to cytomegalovirus serostatus. Rather than using new phenotypic data, the later analysis identified candidate immune exposures from TCR beta sequences and from how often those sequences occurred across donors. Across some 400 genotyped donors of the cohort, an average of approximately 240,000 unique TCR beta nucleotide sequences per donor were sequenced, and roughly 18% of those sequences were non-productive. Donor age, sex, ethnicity and CMV serostatus were collected together with the repertoire data. What the research found in general, with its limitations: A later analysis found that HLA-associated TCR beta chains were more clonally expanded and had lower generation probabilities than equally common non-associated chains. HLA typing was unavailable for some donors at each locus, so association tests used only the typed subset. A total of about 180 TCR beta chains were listed by the study as associated with cytomegalovirus. An association between a missense DCLRE1C variant and V-gene and J-gene trimming of TCR beta chains was found in a later genetic analysis and replicated in an independent cohort. In a later genetic analysis, fewer N-insertions in productive TCRs were reported among donors in an Asian-associated ancestry cluster than the roughly 700-donor mean. The cohort was sequenced for TCR beta chains only, and without alpha or paired-chain data the features that could be detected were limited. A further reported finding was that TCR beta sequences accurately predicted the HLA-A and HLA-B alleles for most subjects in the first cohort. In a later analysis, the rate of TCR association differed among HLA loci, with DRB1 alleles having the most associated TCRs and HLA-C alleles having the fewest. In an earlier analysis of 587 of the donors, most TCR beta V segments appeared in productive rearrangements about 87% or about 30% of the time, broadly matching IMGT annotations. In both the original and validation cohorts, the classifier was reported to diagnose cytomegalovirus status with high specificity and sensitivity. While some public TCRs were present in many individuals, most TCR sequences turned up only very rarely across donors. Presence/absence analyses assumed roughly uniform sequencing depth across donors, an assumption that may not hold. Because counts were too low, some 16 rarely observed V segments, including chromosome 9 orphons, were excluded from the earlier analysis of around 590 of the donors. According to a later analysis, parvovirus B19, influenza, CMV and Epstein-Barr virus appeared linked to several top co-occurrence clusters. In a later analysis, over 15,000 TCR beta sequences were associated with specific HLA alleles at a false discovery rate of 0.05. Correlated functional status among segregating V segments might be attributable to linkage disequilibrium, but an unknown experimental factor could not be ruled out. When HLA alleles, especially DR and DQ, strongly co-occurred, TCR associations were difficult to assign to individual alleles. The authors suggested that the approach could potentially be generalized to other disease states and immunological phenotypes. In vitro tests confirmed that a few of the cytomegalovirus-associated TCR beta chains recognize cytomegalovirus antigens. The 87-base-pair reads could not distinguish some IMGT-functional V segments, including TRBV6-2 and TRBV6-3, so those segments were excluded. According to a later analysis, most CMV-associated TCR beta chains appeared to be HLA-restricted, and the HLA associations seemed to be driven largely by CMV exposure. A cluster of highly shared sequence variants was judged likely to represent a technical artifact of the sequencing pipeline. CMV serostatus was the only immune exposure information available for the cohort.

At the junction V is shortened by 0 bases and J by 0 bases, with 4 bases in between. As encoded in the germline V gene (reference sequence), CDR1 is SGHNT while CDR2 is YYREEE. Its CDR3 holds 15 amino acids, cysteine through phenylalanine. Only the CDR3 DNA stays, 45 bases, in frame from base 1. This sequence originates from a male donor in good health and CMV-seropositive. The sequenced material came from PBMCs. The chain links TRBV5-4 with TRBJ1-6; no D gene can be assigned with confidence. The CDR3 amino acid sequence is: CASSLGSSYNSPLHF. Read as DNA, the sequence is TGTGCCAGCAGCTTGGGGAGCTCCTATAATTCACCCCTCCACTTT.